The T cell receptor (beta chain) described here comes from a study of blood T cell repertoires in COVID-19. Turning to the study itself: T cells, B-cell-depleted T cells, or PBMCs supplied cDNA or gDNA.

In the original workflow: Reference gene primer amplification in the assay estimated nucleated cell counts. Libraries were prepared by immunoSEQ multiplex PCR; TCRdb keeps only in-frame clonotypes and omits some of them. Clonal size and the V and J genes are those of that table, whereas D and trimming came from the DNA. Seen here are some 87,000 clones, roughly 90% observed once, and the top ten hold roughly 4.2%. Trimming stripped 5 bases from V and 11 bases from J, with 18 bases between. Germline CDR1 MNHEY, CDR2 SMNVEV (reference sequence). The CDR3 is made up of 13 amino acids. This sequence joins TRBV27 and TRBJ1-1, with D perhaps matching TRBD1 (6 bases). The receptor's source is a human donor with COVID-19, enrolled during active disease. The donor label of this sample is uncertain. What was sequenced was peripheral blood. CDR3 DNA: TGTGCCAGCAGTACGCCGGGACAACTGGTGGCTTTCTTT. Encoded protein: CASSTPGQLVAFF.